One and the same sample provided the 32 T cell receptor beta chains below, sequenced in a study of T cell responses to AZD1222 COVID-19 vaccine. Clones were sequenced by immunoSEQ multiplex PCR, and TCRdb holds only the in-frame ones, with some missing. This sample yields about 88,000 clones, of which about 91% are seen a single time; 5% to 6.5% belongs to the top ten. The sequencing here drew on peripheral blood, taken on day 0 of AZD1222 vaccination. The receptors here all came from an adult in good health.

The V and J genes are TRBV27 and TRBJ2-3, with 12 bases identical to TRBD1. The trim removed 7 bases at V and 9 bases at J, leaving 8 bases unmatched. This CDR3 has 14 amino acids. Germline assignment: CDR1 MNHEY and CDR2 SMNVEV (reference sequence). The CDR3 coding sequence is TGTGCCAGCAAAGGGACAGGGGGCTTCTTAACGCAGTATTTT. Protein sequence: CASKGTGGFLTQYF.

V and J are TRBV5-4 and TRBJ1-3; D possibly corresponds to TRBD1 (5 bases). Looked up from germline, CDR1 is SGHNT and CDR2 is YYREEE (reference sequence). The CDR3 sequence is 15 residues long. Deletions cut 0 bases from V and 4 bases from J, with 11 bases between. The CDR3 coding sequence is TGTGCCAGCAGCTTGGAAGGGGCAAGGGGAAACACCATATATTTT. Residues: CASSLEGARGNTIYF.

This chain links TRBV5-5 with TRBJ1-1; D is unresolved. In germline, CDR1 is SGHKS, CDR2 YYEKEE (reference sequence). Trimming cost V 0 bases and J 1 base, with 7 bases left between them. The CDR3 loop spans 14 amino acids. The CDR3 loop reads CASSLGTRNTEAFF. CDR3 sequence (DNA): TGTGCCAGCAGCTTGGGCACCCGGAACACTGAAGCTTTCTTT.

This chain uses TRBV6-2 or TRBV6-3 with TRBJ2-5; D is unclear. Germline V gene lookup returns CDR1 MNHEY and CDR2 SVGEGT. This CDR3 contains 16 residues. Trimming left V 1 base short and J 0 bases short, with 12 bases between. The CDR3 region is CASSYLGEKYQETQYF. CDR3 DNA sequence: TGTGCCAGCAGTTACTTGGGTGAAAAGTACCAAGAGACCCAGTACTTC.

The CDR3 loop is CATRSGRGPETQYF. CDR3 sequence (DNA): TGTGCCACCAGAAGCGGGAGGGGCCCAGAGACCCAGTACTTC. The chain recombines TRBV24-1 with TRBJ2-5, with 10 bases lining up with TRBD2. V dropped 7 bases and J dropped 4; count of bases not matched to a gene: 5. The CDR3 runs 14 residues. Germline V gene sequence: CDR1 KGHDR, CDR2 SFDVKD.

The chain links TRBV5-6 to TRBJ2-7; TRBD1 might be the D (5 bases). V lost 4 bases, J lost 4 bases, and 18 bases lay in between. The CDR3 length is 15 residues. CDR1 and CDR2 from the germline V gene are SGHDT and YYEEEE. CDR3 sequence: CASSPPGQGWYEQYF. The CDR3 DNA follows: TGTGCCAGCAGCCCCCCCGGGCAGGGATGGTACGAGCAGTACTTC.

The chain has TRBV7-2 and TRBJ2-3, with 10 bases that match TRBD2. V lost 5 bases to trimming and J lost 1 base; unmatched junction nucleotides: 9. CDR3 size: 17 residues. CDR1 SGHTA and CDR2 FQGNSA come from the germline V gene. The CDR3 reads CASSLSPGTSGTDTQYF. CDR3 bases: TGTGCCAGCAGCCTCAGTCCCGGGACTAGCGGCACAGATACGCAGTATTTT.

The genes are TRBV4-2 and TRBJ2-1; the match to TRBD1 covers 9 bases. The CDR3 consists of 14 residues. From germline, CDR1 is LGHNA and CDR2 YNFKEQ. Losses at the gene ends were 1 base for V and 9 bases for J; bases not matched to a gene: 4. The CDR3 reads CASSQVRQGGEQFF. CDR3 DNA sequence: TGTGCCAGCAGCCAAGTTCGACAGGGGGGTGAGCAGTTCTTC.

V usage is TRBV11-2 and J usage is TRBJ1-1, with unresolved D. This CDR3 region has 14 residues. Trimming shortened V by 5 bases and J by 2 bases, and 12 bases separated the two germline ends. Germline CDR1 and CDR2: SGHAT and FQNNGV. The CDR3 nucleotides are TGTGCCAGCAGCCTACGTGTCGTTAACACTGAAGCTTTCTTT. This translates into CASSLRVVNTEAFF. Drawing the rest from reference TRBV11-2 and TRBJ1-1, the complete variable domain is EAGVAQSPRYKIIEKRQSVAFWCNPISGHATLYWYQQILGQGPKLLIQFQNNGVVDDSQLPKDRFSAERLKGVDSTLKIQPAKLEDSAVYLCASSLRVVNTEAFFGQGTRLTVV.

Concerning this clone: Sequence at one end of the junction differs from germline and may be a read error. This chain joins TRBV7-7 and TRBJ2-2; D not certain. The CDR3 is 16 residues long. Per the germline V gene, CDR1 is SSHAT and CDR2 is FNYEAQ (reference sequence). CDR3 in DNA: TGTGCTAGCAGCTTAGATCTGGTCACTGCCGCAGGGGAGCTGTTTTTT. Translating it yields CASSLDLVTAAGELFF.

This clone was detected only once. The CDR3 spells CASSQGTGYEKLFF. DNA of the CDR3: TGTGCCAGCAGCCAAGGGACAGGGTATGAAAAACTGTTTTTT. The chain carries TRBV16 and TRBJ1-4, with 9 bases lining up with TRBD1. Per the germline V gene, CDR1 is KGHSY and CDR2 is FQNENV. V lost 2 bases to trimming and J lost 6 bases; unmatched junction nucleotides: 1. The CDR3 consists of 14 residues.

J is TRBJ2-7 and V is TRBV18; 11 bases align to TRBD2. Looked up from germline, CDR1 is KGHSH and CDR2 is LQKENI. This CDR3 has 16 residues. V lost 2 bases to trimming and J lost 3 bases; unmatched junction nucleotides: 6. The CDR3 bases are TGTGCCAGCTCACCAACGACCGGACTAGCGGGCTACGAGCAGTACTTC. It specifies CASSPTTGLAGYEQYF.

The CDR3 nucleotides are TGTGCCAGCAGCGTAGAGGCGGGAACGTACTACAATGAGCAGTTCTTC. It is translated as CASSVEAGTYYNEQFF. This chain uses TRBV9 with TRBJ2-1; TRBD2 is a possible D gene (6 bases). CDR3 length: 16 amino acids. V shed 0 bases and J shed 3 bases, with 13 bases lying between them. Per the germline V gene, CDR1 is SGDLS and CDR2 is YYNGEE.

The genes are TRBV19 and TRBJ2-5, with 7 bases aligning to TRBD1. V was pared by 4 bases and J by 3 bases, with 5 bases of the junction left unmatched. Germline loops: CDR1 LNHDA, CDR2 SQIVND (reference sequence). CDR3 length: 14 amino acids. CDR3 nucleotides: TGTGCCAGTAGTAGAACCGGGACAGAAGAGACCCAGTACTTC. Its translation: CASSRTGTEETQYF.

This sequence joins TRBV28 and TRBJ2-7, with 7 bases matching TRBD1. After removal of 6 bases from V and 1 base from J, the junction contained 9 bases not matched to a gene. This CDR3 comprises 15 residues. The germline CDR1 and CDR2 sequences are MDHEN and SYDVKM. In DNA, the CDR3 is TGTGCCAGCAGCGGCCCAGACAGGGAGTCCTACGAGCAGTACTTC. This sequence encodes CASSGPDRESYEQYF.

This chain joins TRBV29-1 and TRBJ2-7; D is possibly TRBD1 (5 bases). This CDR3 spans 14 amino acids. The V gene's germline CDR1 is SQVTM and CDR2 ANQGSEA. Trimming cost V 7 bases and J 0 bases, with 16 bases left between them. For the CDR3, the DNA is TGCAGCGCCCCCAGGGCACAGAGCTCCTACGAGCAGTACTTC. It codes for CSAPRAQSSYEQYF.

The chain combines TRBV30 with TRBJ2-3, with TRBD1 as a possible D gene (5 bases). The V gene's germline CDR1 is GTSNPN and CDR2 SVGIG (reference sequence). The CDR3 has 12 residues. V was trimmed by 4 bases and J by 6 bases, leaving 11 bases between them. The DNA of the CDR3 is TGTGCCTGGAAGACAGACGGGGATACGCAGTATTTT. Translated: CAWKTDGDTQYF.

The CDR3 reads CASSVVYNEQFF. The CDR3 bases are TGTGCCAGCAGCGTAGTGTACAATGAGCAGTTCTTC. The chain couples TRBV9 to TRBJ2-1, with D uncertain. V was shortened by 0 bases and J by 4 bases, with 2 bases between the two germline ends. The CDR3 runs to 12 residues. The germline V gene has CDR1 SGDLS and CDR2 YYNGEE.

V and J are TRBV30 and TRBJ2-7; 11 bases agree with TRBD1. The CDR3 extends over 15 amino acids. V was clipped by 2 bases and J by 3 bases; unmatched bases: 6. The germline gives CDR1 GTSNPN, CDR2 SVGIG (reference sequence). CDR3 in amino acids: CAWSIPGQGVYEQYF. CDR3 nucleotide sequence: TGTGCCTGGAGTATACCGGGACAGGGGGTCTACGAGCAGTACTTC. The complete variable domain, with remaining parts taken from reference TRBV30 and TRBJ2-7, reads SQTIHQWPATLVQPVGSPLSLECTVEGTSNPNLYWYRQAAGRGLQLLFYSVGIGQISSEVPQNLSASRPQDRQFILSSKKLLLSDSGFYLCAWSIPGQGVYEQYFGPGTRLTVT.

The genes are TRBV28 and TRBJ2-7; D not certain. The V end was cut by 9 bases, the J end by 1 base, with 7 bases between. The CDR3 spans 11 residues. CDR1 and CDR2 (germline): MDHEN, SYDVKM. Here the CDR3 DNA reads TGTGCCAGTTTGAGTTCCTACGAGCAGTACTTC. This encodes CASLSSYEQYF. Full variable domain (remainder filled in from reference TRBV28 and TRBJ2-7): DVKVTQSSRYLVKRTGEKVFLECVQDMDHENMFWYRQDPGLGLRLIYFSYDVKMKEKGDIPEGYSVSREKKERFSLILESASTNQTSMYLCASLSSYEQYFGPGTRLTVT.

J is TRBJ1-5 and V is TRBV7-2; 8 bases are shared with TRBD1. CDR1 and CDR2 from the germline V gene are SGHTA and FQGNSA. The CDR3 contains 14 residues. The V segment lost 6 bases and the J segment 5 bases; nucleotides outside the gene matches: 6. The CDR3 DNA reads as TGTGCCAGCAGGCCCGGGACAGGTCATCAGCCCCAGCATTTT. Encoded protein: CASRPGTGHQPQHF.

This clone was seen once. CDR3 loop: CASSLSWQGSNQPQHF. Here the CDR3 DNA reads TGTGCCAGCAGTTTATCGTGGCAGGGCAGCAATCAGCCCCAGCATTTT. The chain carries TRBV27 and TRBJ1-5, with TRBD1 as a possible D gene (5 bases). Germline CDR1 reads MNHEY; CDR2 reads SMNVEV (reference sequence). The V and J ends lost 0 bases and 1 base respectively, with 10 bases between them. The CDR3 has 16 amino acids.

The chain employs TRBV7-2 and TRBJ1-3; TRBD1 is a possible D gene (5 bases). The CDR3 sequence is 14 residues long. Per the germline V gene, CDR1 is SGHTA and CDR2 is FQGNSA. Trimming left V 5 bases short and J 1 base short, with 9 bases between. For the CDR3, the DNA is TGTGCCAGCAGCCGCCGGGGGTCTGGAAACACCATATATTTT. This gives the protein CASSRRGSGNTIYF.

V gene TRBV7-8 combines with J gene TRBJ1-5, with D maybe TRBD1 (5 bases). Looked up from germline, CDR1 is SGHVS and CDR2 is FQNEAQ. V shed 5 bases and J shed 3 bases, with 11 bases lying between them. The CDR3 is 14 amino acids. The CDR3: CASSTRDHNQPQHF. CDR3 nucleotides: TGTGCCAGCAGCACCCGGGACCACAATCAGCCCCAGCATTTT.

This chain joins TRBV28 and TRBJ2-5; TRBD1 agrees at 8 bases. Germline V CDR1 and CDR2: MDHEN, SYDVKM. The CDR3 runs to 14 residues. Trimming at V came to 6 bases and at J to 4 bases, leaving 7 bases not matched to a gene. The CDR3 nucleotides read TGTGCCAGCAGGGGACAGGTCCAGGCAGAGACCCAGTACTTC. Its translation: CASRGQVQAETQYF.

The chain employs TRBV7-3 and TRBJ1-1; D is ambiguous. This CDR3 region has 16 residues. V was cut by 2 bases and J by 0 bases, with 13 bases left in between. From germline, CDR1 is SGHTA and CDR2 FQGTGA. The CDR3 DNA reads as TGTGCCAGCAGCTTAGATCCTCGGGAGTTGAACACTGAAGCTTTCTTT. As protein: CASSLDPRELNTEAFF.

The chain carries TRBV24-1 and TRBJ2-5; 7 bases match TRBD1. V was clipped by 5 bases and J by 3 bases; unmatched bases: 8. The germline gives CDR1 KGHDR, CDR2 SFDVKD. The CDR3 is 15 residues long. The CDR3 spells CATSGTGVLEETQYF. In nucleotides, the CDR3 is TGTGCCACCAGTGGAACAGGGGTGCTGGAAGAGACCCAGTACTTC.

This clone is a singleton in its sample. The chain is built from TRBV19 and TRBJ1-1; 11 positions agree with TRBD1. The CDR3 covers 14 residues. CDR1 is LNHDA, CDR2 SQIVND, per germline (reference sequence). V was clipped by 1 base and J by 6 bases; unmatched bases: 1. The CDR3: CASSIGGQGAEAFF. Here the CDR3 DNA reads TGTGCCAGTAGTATAGGGGGACAGGGGGCTGAAGCTTTCTTT.

CDR3 residues: CASSLGLAGAEETQYF. The CDR3 region has the DNA TGTGCCAGCAGCTTAGGTCTAGCGGGAGCCGAGGAGACCCAGTACTTC. V is TRBV11-3 and J is TRBJ2-5; 10 positions match TRBD2. The germline CDR1 and CDR2 sequences are SGHNT and YENEEA. The V gene end was trimmed by 1 base and the J gene end by 5 bases; junction bases not matched to a gene: 7. The CDR3 extends over 16 amino acids.

V is TRBV25-1 and J is TRBJ1-2, with 9 bases fitting TRBD1. Unmatched junction bases numbered 6, after V lost 5 bases and J lost 5 bases. CDR1 and CDR2 from the germline V gene are MGHDK and SYGVNS. This CDR3 comprises 14 residues. The chain's CDR3 is CASSQGQGWYGYTF. As DNA, the CDR3 is TGTGCCAGCAGTCAAGGACAGGGGTGGTATGGCTACACCTTC.

This clone was seen just once. The rearrangement uses TRBV28 and TRBJ1-2; D is perhaps TRBD1 (5 bases). The CDR3 covers 16 residues. In germline, CDR1 is MDHEN, CDR2 SYDVKM. Deletions cut 3 bases from V and 4 bases from J, with 18 bases between. The DNA of the CDR3 is TGTGCCAGCAGTTTCTCCCCGGGACCGACGACCTATGGCTACACCTTC. Its translation: CASSFSPGPTTYGYTF.

The rearrangement joins TRBV2 to TRBJ2-3; D perhaps matches TRBD2 (6 bases). The length of the CDR3 is 17 residues. CDR1 and CDR2 (germline): SNHLY, FYNNEI. Deletions cut 2 bases from V and 4 bases from J, with 19 bases between. The CDR3 protein is CASSERKAGTVADTQYF. Here the CDR3 DNA reads TGTGCCAGCAGTGAAAGAAAGGCGGGAACGGTGGCAGATACGCAGTATTTT.